A single sample gave rise to the 17 T cell receptor beta chains below, sequenced in a study of blood T cell repertoires in COVID-19. Sequenced by immunoSEQ multiplex PCR; TCRdb stores in-frame clones only, minus some. The sample holds 200,000 to 250,000 clones, nearly 90% seen once. The sample comprised PBMCs or T cells enriched from blood (not recorded which). These receptors were obtained from a man aged 25 to 40 who had been exposed to COVID-19.

This chain links TRBV24-1 with TRBJ1-6, with D unclear. Looked up from germline, CDR1 is KGHDR and CDR2 is SFDVKD. CDR3 length: 15 residues. Trimming stripped 6 bases from V and 9 bases from J, with 17 bases between. In DNA form, the CDR3 reads TGTGCCACCAGTATTTCACCCTTGGCTGCTTCACCCCTCCACTTT. Translating gives CATSISPLAASPLHF.

The chain combines TRBV24-1 with TRBJ1-1; 7 nucleotides line up with TRBD1. The CDR3 length is 16 residues. With 5 bases clipped from V and 1 base from J, the junction kept 9 bases outside the gene matches. CDR1 and CDR2 (germline): KGHDR, SFDVKD. The CDR3 region is CATSGIDRVRNTEAFF. CDR3 sequence (DNA): TGTGCCACCAGTGGGATTGACAGGGTGAGGAACACTGAAGCTTTCTTT.

J is TRBJ1-5 and V is TRBV28; D is unresolved. Trimming stripped 11 bases from V and 2 bases from J, with 13 bases between. The CDR3 totals 13 residues. Germline V gives CDR1 MDHEN, CDR2 SYDVKM. CDR3 nucleotide sequence: TGTGCCGTTGTGGCTAGCGGCAATCAGCCCCAGCATTTT. As protein: CAVVASGNQPQHF.

This chain uses TRBV9 with TRBJ2-1, with D hard to call. V was clipped by 0 bases and J by 3 bases, with 10 bases between them. The CDR3 length is 15 residues. Germline V gene data show CDR1 as SGDLS and CDR2 as YYNGEE. CDR3 DNA: TGTGCCAGCAGCGTAGACTACCCTTACTACAATGAGCAGTTCTTC. Translating it yields CASSVDYPYYNEQFF.

This chain links TRBV7-9 with TRBJ2-5; 10 nucleotides line up with TRBD1. This CDR3 is built from 16 residues. V lost 5 bases to trimming and J lost 5 bases; unmatched junction nucleotides: 11. Looked up from germline, CDR1 is SEHNR and CDR2 is FQNEAQ (reference sequence). Written as DNA, the CDR3 is TGTGCCAGCAGCAGTAGACGGGACAGGGGTTGGGAGACCCAGTACTTC. It specifies CASSSRRDRGWETQYF.

The CDR3 spells CASSLGRIDTQYF. CDR3 coding DNA: TGCGCCAGCAGCTTGGGGCGGATTGATACGCAGTATTTT. The rearrangement links TRBV5-1 to TRBJ2-3; the D is unclear. Germline CDR1 and CDR2: SGHRS and YFSETQ. The V gene lost 0 bases and the J gene lost 6 bases, with 8 bases spanning the gap. This CDR3 contains 13 residues.

The chain uses TRBV10-3 and TRBJ2-7; 11 positions agree with TRBD2. CDR3 size: 13 residues. V was pared by 7 bases and J by 7 bases, with 6 bases of the junction left unmatched. Germline V gene lookup returns CDR1 ENHRY and CDR2 SYGVKD. CDR3 amino acids: CAINPSGGMEQYF. In DNA form, the CDR3 reads TGTGCCATCAACCCTAGCGGGGGGATGGAGCAGTACTTC.

The chain couples TRBV19 to TRBJ2-2, with 11 bases lining up with TRBD1. The CDR3 has 17 residues. J lost 5 bases, V lost 2 bases, and 7 bases had no gene match. Germline V lookup: CDR1 LNHDA, CDR2 SQIVND (reference sequence). CDR3 nucleotide sequence: TGTGCCAGTAGTATATCGGACAGGGGGCGTGGAACCGGGGAGCTGTTTTTT. Protein product: CASSISDRGRGTGELFF. The whole variable domain, remainder taken from reference TRBV19 and TRBJ2-2, is DGGITQSPKYLFRKEGQNVTLSCEQNLNHDAMYWYRQDPGQGLRLIYYSQIVNDFQKGDIAEGYSVSREKKESFPLTVTSAQKNPTAFYLCASSISDRGRGTGELFFGEGSRLTVL.

The chain links TRBV5-4 to TRBJ1-6; D not certain. Germline V gene data show CDR1 as SGHNT and CDR2 as YYREEE (reference sequence). This CDR3 region has 15 residues. V was pared by 2 bases and J by 7 bases, with 13 bases between. CDR3 residues: CASSFLLGGNSPLHF. CDR3 in DNA: TGTGCCAGCAGCTTTTTACTTGGCGGAAATTCACCCCTCCACTTT.

The chain recombines TRBV4-2 with TRBJ2-3; tentative D call: TRBD2 (6 bases). Trimming took 5 bases from V and 2 from J, leaving 17 bases between them. The germline V gene has CDR1 LGHNA and CDR2 YNFKEQ. The CDR3 is 16 residues long. The CDR3 coding sequence is TGTGCCAGCAGCGAAAGGGTGGGCGGGGCCACAGATACGCAGTATTTT. Translating it yields CASSERVGGATDTQYF.

The chain joins TRBV4-3 to TRBJ1-4, with 8 bases lining up with TRBD1. Germline assignment: CDR1 LGHNA and CDR2 YSLEER. Trimming cost V 4 bases and J 7 bases; bases outside gene matches: 5. The CDR3 contains 14 residues. The CDR3 DNA is TGCGCCAGCAGCCCAGGGGGCGAGGTTGAAAAACTGTTTTTT. Its translation: CASSPGGEVEKLFF.

The count of this clone is one. The chain combines TRBV4-1 with TRBJ1-6; 11 nucleotides match TRBD1. Germline CDR1 is MGHRA and CDR2 is YSYEKL. The CDR3 loop spans 15 amino acids. V trimming: 2 bases; J trimming: 8 bases; junction bases outside the gene matches: 2. CDR3 protein: CASSQQGQGDSPLHF. The CDR3 DNA reads TGCGCCAGCAGCCAACAGGGACAGGGGGATTCACCCCTCCACTTT.

J is TRBJ1-4 and V is TRBV27; D gene uncertain. V lost 8 bases and J lost 4, with 8 bases in between. The CDR3 extends over 12 amino acids. The V gene's germline CDR1 is MNHEY and CDR2 SMNVEV (reference sequence). CDR3: CASQALNEKLFF. The CDR3 coding sequence is TGTGCCAGCCAGGCCCTTAATGAAAAACTGTTTTTT.

In the case of this clone: The same CDR3 is also encoded by other DNA sequences in this sample. The V call is TRBV7-2, the J call TRBJ2-7, with TRBD2 matching over 8 bases. The V gene's germline CDR1 is SGHTA and CDR2 FQGNSA. V lost 1 base and J lost 1; bases outside the gene matches: 3. The CDR3 length is 15 residues. CDR3 amino acids: CASSLGRGVSYEQYF. CDR3 DNA sequence: TGTGCCAGCAGCTTAGGGCGGGGGGTGTCCTACGAGCAGTACTTC.

The chain uses TRBV7-2 and TRBJ1-1; 10 nucleotides agree with TRBD1. Trimming at V came to 5 bases and at J to 5 bases, leaving 5 bases not matched to a gene. The germline V gene encodes CDR1 SGHTA and CDR2 FQGNSA. The CDR3 extends over 14 amino acids. The CDR3 DNA is TGTGCCAGCAGCGGAGACAGGGGGCGGACTGAAGCTTTCTTT. Its translation: CASSGDRGRTEAFF.

The chain carries TRBV7-8 and TRBJ2-2, with D unresolved. This CDR3 region has 13 residues. The V and J ends lost 5 bases and 8 bases respectively, with 12 bases between them. CDR1 is SGHVS and CDR2 is FQNEAQ in the germline V gene. CDR3 loop: CASSPTGLGELFF. The CDR3 DNA reads as TGTGCCAGCAGCCCAACTGGGCTGGGGGAGCTGTTTTTT.

The rearrangement uses TRBV19 and TRBJ2-7; a weak D match, TRBD1 (6 bases). Germline CDR1 and CDR2: LNHDA and SQIVND (reference sequence). V dropped 6 bases and J dropped 0 bases, with 18 bases sitting between them. The CDR3 contains 16 residues. The CDR3: CASSPPTGHLSYEQYF. As DNA, the CDR3 is TGTGCCAGTAGCCCCCCGACAGGCCACCTCTCCTACGAGCAGTACTTC.